This T cell receptor (beta chain) was sequenced in a study of OX40 agonist ivuxolimab in advanced cancers. Libraries were prepared by immunoSEQ multiplex PCR; TCRdb keeps only in-frame clonotypes and omits some of them. The sample gives about 36,000 clones, about 79% of which show up once; approximately 18% is in the top ten. The V gene's germline CDR1 is SEHNR and CDR2 FQNEAQ (reference sequence). The V gene lost 3 bases and the J gene lost 6 bases, with 5 bases spanning the gap. The CDR3 totals 12 residues. Sequenced here: CD4+ or CD8+ T cells sorted from blood, sampled in a trial of the OX40 agonist ivuxolimab. This clonotype was sampled from an adult with an advanced solid tumor such as melanoma, head and neck, liver or kidney cancer. This chain uses TRBV7-9 with TRBJ2-2; D is undetermined. The chain's CDR3 is CASSFNAGELFF. For the CDR3, the DNA is TGTGCCAGCAGCTTTAACGCCGGGGAGCTGTTTTTT.